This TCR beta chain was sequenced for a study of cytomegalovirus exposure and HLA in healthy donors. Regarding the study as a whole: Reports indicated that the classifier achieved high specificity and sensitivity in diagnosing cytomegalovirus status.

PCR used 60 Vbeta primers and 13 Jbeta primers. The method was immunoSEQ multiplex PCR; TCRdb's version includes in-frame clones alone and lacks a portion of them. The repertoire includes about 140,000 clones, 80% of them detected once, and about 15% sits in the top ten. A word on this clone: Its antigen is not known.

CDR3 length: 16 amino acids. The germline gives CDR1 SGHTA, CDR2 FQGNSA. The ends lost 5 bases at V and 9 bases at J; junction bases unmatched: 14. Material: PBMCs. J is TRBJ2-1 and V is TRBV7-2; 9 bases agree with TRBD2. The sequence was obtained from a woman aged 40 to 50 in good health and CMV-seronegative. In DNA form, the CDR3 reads TGTGCCAGCAGCGAAGCCGGGACTAGCCCCCATAGTGAGCAGTTCTTC. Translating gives CASSEAGTSPHSEQFF.